The 9 T cell receptor beta chains listed next were all sequenced from one sample in a study. TCRdb's copy holds only in-frame clones and misses some; the assay was immunoSEQ multiplex PCR. The profile shows roughly 68,000 clones, around 93% of them singletons. The sequenced sample was PBMCs. All receptors derive from a man aged 40-49 years with rheumatoid arthritis.

The CDR3 spells CASSKGIMNTEAFF. The DNA of the CDR3 is TGCGCCAGCAGCAAGGGAATCATGAACACTGAAGCTTTCTTT. The gene calls are TRBV4-1 and TRBJ1-1; D is uncertain. Germline-derived CDR1 and CDR2 are MGHRA and YSYEKL. The CDR3 consists of 14 residues. V was shortened by 5 bases and J by 0 bases, with 10 bases between the two germline ends.

The J gene is TRBJ2-7, the V gene TRBV5-5, with 10 bases identical to TRBD2. This CDR3 has 15 residues. The germline V gene has CDR1 SGHKS and CDR2 YYEKEE (reference sequence). Germline trimming cut 0 bases from V and 0 bases from J; bases unmatched to any gene: 0. CDR3 coding DNA: TGTGCCAGCAGCTTGGCTAGCGGGAGCTCCTACGAGCAGTACTTC. Amino acid sequence: CASSLASGSSYEQYF.

The chain employs TRBV10-3 and TRBJ2-3; TRBD2 aligns across 8 bases. With 2 bases clipped from V and 1 base from J, the junction kept 11 bases outside the gene matches. CDR1 is ENHRY, CDR2 SYGVKD, per germline. This CDR3 region has 18 residues. This CDR3 reads CAISERELRRGGTDTQYF. The CDR3, as DNA: TGTGCCATCAGTGAGCGGGAACTGAGGCGGGGGGGCACAGATACGCAGTATTTT.

V is TRBV6-4 and J is TRBJ2-5; D might be TRBD1 (5 bases). V gave up 9 bases and J gave up 5 bases, with 16 bases separating them. There are 13 residues in the CDR3. Germline V gene lookup returns CDR1 MRHNA and CDR2 SNTAGT. The CDR3 bases are TGTGCCAGTCTAGGGGCTTCTTGGGAGACCCAGTACTTC. This gives the protein CASLGASWETQYF.

V usage is TRBV4-3 and J usage is TRBJ2-3, with D possibly being TRBD1 or TRBD2 (5 bases each). The CDR3 is made up of 15 amino acids. V lost 0 bases to trimming and J lost 6 bases, with 13 bases between them. The germline CDR1 and CDR2 sequences are LGHNA and YSLEER. The DNA for the CDR3 is TGCGCCAGCAGCCAAGAAGCTCCCCGGGGCGATACGCAGTATTTT. Encoded protein: CASSQEAPRGDTQYF.

The V gene is TRBV30, the J gene TRBJ1-3, with no clear D. V was trimmed by 5 bases and J by 3 bases, leaving 8 bases between them. This CDR3 has 12 residues. Germline values: CDR1 GTSNPN, CDR2 SVGIG (reference sequence). CDR3 sequence: CAWVKLGNTIYF. In DNA form, the CDR3 reads TGTGCCTGGGTAAAACTTGGAAACACCATATATTTT. Supplemented by reference TRBV30 and TRBJ1-3, the full variable domain reads SQTIHQWPATLVQPVGSPLSLECTVEGTSNPNLYWYRQAAGRGLQLLFYSVGIGQISSEVPQNLSASRPQDRQFILSSKKLLLSDSGFYLCAWVKLGNTIYFGEGSWLTVV.

This chain uses TRBV7-9 with TRBJ2-2, with 7 positions matching TRBD2. The CDR3 extends over 17 amino acids. Germline trimming cut 5 bases from V and 0 bases from J; bases unmatched to any gene: 9. Germline values: CDR1 SEHNR, CDR2 FQNEAQ (reference sequence). CDR3 bases: TGTGCCAGCAGCCGAGACGGCGGGGGAGCGAACACCGGGGAGCTGTTTTTT. Residues: CASSRDGGGANTGELFF. Full variable domain (rest looked up from reference TRBV7-9 and TRBJ2-2): DTGVSQNPRHKITKRGQNVTFRCDPISEHNRLYWYRQTLGQGPEFLTYFQNEAQLEKSRLLSDRFSAERPKGSFSTLEIQRTEQGDSAMYLCASSRDGGGANTGELFFGEGSRLTVL.

CDR3 region: CASSFELKLAGSYEQYF. The CDR3 DNA is TGTGCCAGCAGTTTCGAGCTAAAACTAGCGGGAAGCTACGAGCAGTACTTC. The V and J genes are TRBV6-2 or TRBV6-3 and TRBJ2-7, with 10 bases aligning to TRBD2. Losses at the gene ends were 4 bases for V and 3 bases for J; bases not matched to a gene: 12. Germline V gene sequence: CDR1 MNHEY, CDR2 SVGEGT. The CDR3 consists of 17 residues.

The chain has TRBV6-6 and TRBJ2-7; TRBD1 is a possible D gene (6 bases). V was shortened by 5 bases and J by 4 bases, with 21 bases between the two germline ends. The length of the CDR3 is 16 residues. The V gene's germline CDR1 is MNHNY and CDR2 SVGAGI (reference sequence). CDR3 amino acids: CASSRYPGQGMYEQYF. CDR3 bases: TGTGCCAGCAGTCGATATCCGGGACAAGGGATGTACGAGCAGTACTTC.